This TCR beta chain was found in a study of CD8+CD57+ T cells in acquired aplastic anemia (dated by TCRdb to 2017 to 2018). Notes on the research overall: On average, sorted CD4+ and CD8+ cells yielded 3 to 4 ug of extracted DNA, with a range of 0.2 to 27.4 ug. Healthy donor samples averaged about 9.8 million reads for CD4+ and about 12 million for CD8+ cells. Summary of the overall study and its limitations: Although 25 to 30 CD8+ CDR3 sequences were shared by patients and controls, these sequences appeared highly expressed in patients and within the immunodominant clones of patients. No significant difference in CD8+ Simpson's diversity was found between patients and healthy controls (P=0.060).

In this study, sorted CD4+ and CD8+ T cells from the blood of healthy subjects and of severe aplastic anemia patients had their TCR repertoires deep-sequenced. Ficoll-Paque density gradient centrifugation was used to isolate peripheral blood mononuclear cells. Before DNA extraction, CD4+ and CD8+ T cells were sorted with FACS or magnetic beads. In its sample, this clonotype was seen many times. The antigen it recognizes is unknown. Nothing much larger sits one base from this clone, and base qualities are not available. The CDR3 has 15 amino acids, counting the end cysteine and phenylalanine. Only the CDR3 DNA is retained, 45 bases long and in frame from the first base. Trimming costs V 0 bases and J 1 base, and their ends lie 10 bases apart. Looking up the germline V gene yields CDR1 SGHRS and CDR2 YFSETQ. Profiling of TCR beta VDJ combinations and CDR3 sequences used genomic DNA as the template. An Illumina HiSeq 2000 was used for TCR repertoire sequencing. As for the authors' bioinformatics: TRBV/TRBJ rearrangement plots, CDR3 size and DJ length profiles, and Simpson's diversity index were used to evaluate the repertoires. The most abundant DNA sequence in the deep sequencing data was defined as the immunodominant clone. CDR3 amino acid sequences were screened for sharing across subjects and were compared with published repertoires and the VDJdb database. TCRdb applied fastp at Q25 and MiXCR to the public reads, then kept only in-frame beta chains. For every CDR3 protein sequence, its rows merge into one entry that carries the most common genes and DNA. TCRdb's processing, not the authors' own work, is the source of the V and J calls. This sample gives about 160,000 distinct CDR3 sequences in total; roughly 45% of them show up just once. The ten largest clones take up approximately 1% of the sample.

Sequenced sample: sorted CD4+, CD8+, or CD8+CD57+ T cells (not recorded which) from PBMCs. The receptor was isolated from a human donor in good health. The chain employs TRBV5-1 and TRBJ1-1, with no D gene named confidently. The encoded CDR3 is CASSLGLAGNTEAFF. Here is the DNA: TGCGCCAGCAGCTTGGGATTGGCAGGGAACACTGAAGCTTTCTTT.